What follows is one T cell receptor (beta chain) and its context. This clonotype turned up a few times. It has no known antigen specificity. It has no much larger one-base neighbor in the sample; base qualities were not kept. TCR beta rearrangements were amplified from genomic DNA isolated from peripheral blood, not from sorted cells or RNA. Relative to germline, V is 3 bases shorter and J is 4 bases shorter, with 7 bases between their ends. The germline V gene (reference sequence) yields SEHNR for CDR1 and FQNEAQ for CDR2. The CDR3 holds 13 amino acids from the cysteine to the phenylalanine. Only CDR3 DNA remains: 39 bases, in frame from the first base. The data were obtained in a study of T cell repertoires in aging, cancer and after chemotherapy (dated by TCRdb to between 2017 and 2020). In the study overall: Donors were distributed across six age groups ranging from 30 or younger to 70 or older, with at least three individuals included per group. In the solid tumor group, the paired samples taken before and after chemotherapy came from patients with brain tumors (glioblastoma) who were receiving therapy based on temozolomide. In total, the full dataset held about 9 million TCR reads. The study profiled peripheral blood TCR beta repertoires from healthy donors and cancer patients to examine immunoaging and T cell reconstitution after chemotherapy. The cohort comprised 218 cancer patients, 85 to 94 with hematological and around 120 with solid cancers, plus 95 healthy donors as a reference group. Broad study findings and their caveats: Median generation probability increased over the chemotherapy interval in both cancer cohorts, suggesting repertoire reconstitution through rebound thymic output. Untreated patients with hematological or solid cancers showed significantly lower blood TCR diversity and higher clonality than age-matched healthy donors. Declining TCR diversity with age in healthy donors was mainly explained by loss of richness; in cancer patients, loss of evenness also contributed. According to the authors, the repertoire data do not allow conclusions to be drawn about immunological memory after chemotherapy.

Using a mixed TRB-A/B primer pool, multiplex touch-down PCR amplified rearranged TRB sequences covering the V, D and J segments. Illumina adapters and sample indices were added to the amplicons in two consecutive PCR reactions performed with Phusion HS II polymerase. Amplicons were gel-purified with the NucleoSpin Gel and PCR Clean-up kit, then checked with Qubit and an Agilent 2100 Bioanalyzer. The libraries were sequenced on an Illumina MiSeq with 600-cycle, single-indexed, paired-end runs. Per the authors' processing: TRB sequences were processed with MiXCR versions 2.12 and 3.0.5. A clone was defined as each unique CDR3 nucleotide sequence, and only productive sequences supported by at least two reads were kept. Shannon diversity, evenness, clonality (one minus evenness), and alpha-parameterized diversity profiles from alpha 0 to 5 were included as repertoire metrics. The IGoR algorithm was used to compute generation probabilities of clones in paired pre- and post-chemotherapy samples. Using fastp trimming at Q25 and MiXCR clonotype assembly, TCRdb reanalyzed the public sequencing data and kept in-frame beta chains. Entries that share a CDR3 protein sequence are merged under the most common genes and DNA. The V and J calls were not made by the authors but by TCRdb's processing. The table for this sample lists approximately 2,500 distinct CDR3 sequences; around 30% of them were counted only once. About 17% of the sample rests with the top ten.

This TCR was recovered from a human donor with a solid tumor. The rearranged segments are TRBV7-9 and TRBJ1-5, with no D gene named confidently. The source material was blood. Read as DNA, the sequence is TGTGCCAGCAGCTTCTCACTAAATCAGCCCCAGCATTTT. Its protein is CASSFSLNQPQHF.